Listed below are T cell receptor beta chains from one sample, sequenced in a study of beta chain features in type 1 diabetes. The protocol was immunoSEQ multiplex PCR, while the TCRdb copy is restricted to in-frame clones and leaves out a portion. Among around 500,000 clones, roughly 31% were seen once, and the ten largest hold 0.065%. Material: naive CD4+ T cells from blood. All receptors derive from a man in his late teens or twenties in good health. Each CDR3 is given with its conserved first and last residue. D genes are given only for firm matches. For some rows the clone size is stated as once, few or many, or as a class when expanded; others skip it.

v_gene: TRBV30
abundance: NA
d_gene: TRBD2
j_gene: TRBJ2-1
CDR3nt: TGTGCCTGGAGTAGGACTAGCCGAACCTACAATGAGCAGTTCTTC
CDR3aa: CAWSRTSRTYNEQFF

v_gene: TRBV2
abundance: few
d_gene: NA
j_gene: TRBJ2-4
CDR3nt: TGTGCCAGCAGTGAGAGGATAGCGGAAGCCAAAAACATTCAGTACTTC
CDR3aa: CASSERIAEAKNIQYF

v_gene: TRBV4-1
abundance: few
d_gene: NA
j_gene: TRBJ1-3
CDR3nt: TGCGCCAGCAGCCCCGTGGGGGCAACGGCCATATATTTT
CDR3aa: CASSPVGATAIYF

v_gene: TRBV30
abundance: NA
d_gene: TRBD1
j_gene: TRBJ1-2
CDR3nt: TGTGCCTGGAGTCCCAAGGGGGCGTCGGACTATGGCTACACCTTC
CDR3aa: CAWSPKGASDYGYTF

v_gene: TRBV15
abundance: NA
d_gene: NA
j_gene: TRBJ2-3
CDR3nt: TGTGCCACCAGCAGAGATAGAAGGCACTCGAGCACAGATACGCAGTATTTT
CDR3aa: CATSRDRRHSSTDTQYF

v_gene: TRBV27
abundance: NA
d_gene: NA
j_gene: TRBJ2-7
CDR3nt: TGTGCCAGCAGCCCCCACCAAAGGGCTGGGGACGAGCAGTACTTC
CDR3aa: CASSPHQRAGDEQYF

v_gene: TRBV29-1
abundance: NA
d_gene: NA
j_gene: TRBJ1-2
CDR3nt: TGCAGCGTTGAACTCGGCTACACCTTC
CDR3aa: CSVELGYTF

v_gene: TRBV30
abundance: NA
d_gene: NA
j_gene: TRBJ1-2
CDR3nt: TGTGCCTGGAGTGTAAGGCGGACAGAGAACCTCTATGGCTACACCTTC
CDR3aa: CAWSVRRTENLYGYTF

v_gene: TRBV19
abundance: few
d_gene: NA
j_gene: TRBJ2-2
CDR3nt: TGTGCCAGTAATGTGCGGGGCACCGGGGAGCTGTTTTTT
CDR3aa: CASNVRGTGELFF

v_gene: TRBV4-3
abundance: few
d_gene: NA
j_gene: TRBJ2-1
CDR3nt: TGCGCCAGCAGCCAAGATCTGGAGTACAATGAGCAGTTCTTC
CDR3aa: CASSQDLEYNEQFF

v_gene: TRBV5-1
abundance: NA
d_gene: NA
j_gene: TRBJ2-3
CDR3nt: TGCGCCAGCAGCTTGGCGCGAAGGCCGAGCACAGATACGCAGTATTTT
CDR3aa: CASSLARRPSTDTQYF

v_gene: TRBV15
abundance: NA
d_gene: TRBD1
j_gene: TRBJ2-3
CDR3nt: TGTGCCACCAGCAGATCGTTAGGGACAGGGGCCACAGATACGCAGTATTTT
CDR3aa: CATSRSLGTGATDTQYF

v_gene: TRBV29-1
abundance: few
d_gene: NA
j_gene: TRBJ2-5
CDR3nt: TGCAGCGTTGGTGCCGCCGTGGCAGAGACCCAGTACTTC
CDR3aa: CSVGAAVAETQYF

v_gene: TRBV13
abundance: NA
d_gene: TRBD2
j_gene: TRBJ2-7
CDR3nt: TGTGCCAGCAGCAGGGGACTAGCAGAGGTCGAGCAGTACTTC
CDR3aa: CASSRGLAEVEQYF

v_gene: TRBV7-2
abundance: few
d_gene: NA
j_gene: TRBJ2-3
CDR3nt: TGTGCCAGCAGCGCGGGACTCCGCACAGATACGCAGTATTTT
CDR3aa: CASSAGLRTDTQYF

v_gene: TRBV4-3
abundance: NA
d_gene: TRBD2
j_gene: TRBJ2-6
CDR3nt: TGCGCCAGCAGCCAAGGCACCCCGAGGGTAGCGGGAGTGTACTCTGGGGCCAACGTCCTGACTTTC
CDR3aa: CASSQGTPRVAGVYSGANVLTF

v_gene: TRBV9
abundance: NA
d_gene: NA
j_gene: TRBJ1-1
CDR3nt: TGTGCCAGCAGCGCGACGGCGTTGAACACTGAAGCTTTCTTT
CDR3aa: CASSATALNTEAFF

v_gene: TRBV14
abundance: few
d_gene: TRBD1
j_gene: TRBJ2-1
CDR3nt: TGTGCCAGCAGCCAAGATGGACAGGGGAGGCCACAGTTCTTC
CDR3aa: CASSQDGQGRPQFF

v_gene: TRBV10-3
abundance: NA
d_gene: NA
j_gene: TRBJ2-6
CDR3nt: TGTGCCATCAGTGAGGCCAGGGAGGCTGGGGCCAACGTCCTGACTTTC
CDR3aa: CAISEAREAGANVLTF

v_gene: TRBV15
abundance: NA
d_gene: TRBD1
j_gene: TRBJ2-3
CDR3nt: TGTGCCACCAGCAGGATCCGGGACAGGGTCACAGATACGCAGTATTTT
CDR3aa: CATSRIRDRVTDTQYF

v_gene: TRBV2
abundance: NA
d_gene: NA
j_gene: TRBJ2-3
CDR3nt: TGTGCCGTCAGAAGGGGTAGAATGGGGACAGATACGCAGTATTTT
CDR3aa: CAVRRGRMGTDTQYF

v_gene: TRBV14
abundance: few
d_gene: NA
j_gene: TRBJ1-2
CDR3nt: TGTGCCAGCAGCCAGGGGGTGAACTATGGCTACACCTTC
CDR3aa: CASSQGVNYGYTF

v_gene: TRBV29-1
abundance: few
d_gene: NA
j_gene: TRBJ2-1
CDR3nt: TGCAGCGGAGGGGCTGACTCCTACAATGAGCAGTTCTTC
CDR3aa: CSGGADSYNEQFF

v_gene: TRBV29-1
abundance: NA
d_gene: TRBD1
j_gene: TRBJ2-1
CDR3nt: TGCAGCGTCCTGACAGGGGGTTTTGTCAATGAGCAGTTCTTC
CDR3aa: CSVLTGGFVNEQFF

v_gene: TRBV6-5
abundance: few
d_gene: TRBD2
j_gene: TRBJ2-3
CDR3nt: TGTGCCAGCAGTTCGCTAGCGGGAGGACTCACAGATACGCAGTATTTT
CDR3aa: CASSSLAGGLTDTQYF

v_gene: TRBV29-1
abundance: NA
d_gene: TRBD1
j_gene: TRBJ1-1
CDR3nt: TGCAGCGTTGGGACAGGCACTGAAGCTTTCTTT
CDR3aa: CSVGTGTEAFF

v_gene: TRBV29-1
abundance: NA
d_gene: TRBD1
j_gene: TRBJ1-2
CDR3nt: TGCAGCGGGTGGGGACAGGGGATATACGGCTACACCTTC
CDR3aa: CSGWGQGIYGYTF

v_gene: TRBV7-2
abundance: few
d_gene: NA
j_gene: TRBJ2-3
CDR3nt: TGTGCCAGCACCCGGCCTACTAGCACAGATACGCAGTATTTT
CDR3aa: CASTRPTSTDTQYF

v_gene: TRBV29-1
abundance: NA
d_gene: NA
j_gene: TRBJ2-2
CDR3nt: TGCAGCGTCCGACAATCCGGGGAGCTGTTTTTT
CDR3aa: CSVRQSGELFF

v_gene: TRBV29-1
abundance: NA
d_gene: TRBD2
j_gene: TRBJ2-5
CDR3nt: TGCAGCGTTGATGTACCGAGGGAGGGTGGAGAGACCCAGTACTTC
CDR3aa: CSVDVPREGGETQYF

v_gene: TRBV7-9
abundance: few
d_gene: NA
j_gene: TRBJ2-5
CDR3nt: TGTGCCAGCAGCTTAGTGGCGACAGTGCAAGAGACCCAGTACTTC
CDR3aa: CASSLVATVQETQYF

v_gene: TRBV29-1
abundance: few
d_gene: TRBD1
j_gene: TRBJ2-3
CDR3nt: TGCAGCGTTGTTGGGACAGAAAACACAGATACGCAGTATTTT
CDR3aa: CSVVGTENTDTQYF

v_gene: TRBV30
abundance: few
d_gene: TRBD1
j_gene: TRBJ1-1
CDR3nt: TGTGCCTGGAGCTTGACAGGGGAAGCTTTCTTT
CDR3aa: CAWSLTGEAFF

v_gene: TRBV5-1
abundance: few
d_gene: NA
j_gene: TRBJ1-4
CDR3nt: TGCGCCAGCAGCCGAAGTATGGGAGACGGTGAAAAACTGTTTTTT
CDR3aa: CASSRSMGDGEKLFF

v_gene: TRBV30
abundance: NA
d_gene: NA
j_gene: TRBJ1-5
CDR3nt: TGTGCCTGGAGGTTGGCGCTGCATCAGCCCCAGCATTTT
CDR3aa: CAWRLALHQPQHF

v_gene: TRBV7-2
abundance: NA
d_gene: NA
j_gene: TRBJ2-1
CDR3nt: TGTGCCAGCAGCTTGGGTCAGATCAATGAGCAGTTCTTC
CDR3aa: CASSLGQINEQFF

v_gene: TRBV30
abundance: few
d_gene: NA
j_gene: TRBJ1-5
CDR3nt: TGTGCCTGGAGTGATGGCGGTTACAATCAGCCCCAGCATTTT
CDR3aa: CAWSDGGYNQPQHF

v_gene: TRBV7-9
abundance: few
d_gene: NA
j_gene: TRBJ2-3
CDR3nt: TGTGCCAGCAGCTCCTTCAGCACAGATACGCAGTATTTT
CDR3aa: CASSSFSTDTQYF

v_gene: TRBV2
abundance: NA
d_gene: TRBD2
j_gene: TRBJ2-1
CDR3nt: TGTGCCAGCAGTGGAGAGCTAGCGGGTGCGGGGCAGTTCTTC
CDR3aa: CASSGELAGAGQFF

v_gene: TRBV6-6
abundance: NA
d_gene: TRBD1
j_gene: TRBJ2-5
CDR3nt: TGTGCCAGCAGGCGGACAGGGGACGAGACCCAGTACTTC
CDR3aa: CASRRTGDETQYF

v_gene: TRBV19
abundance: NA
d_gene: TRBD1
j_gene: TRBJ1-1
CDR3nt: TGTGCCAGTACCCTGACAGGGGGTTCCACTGAAGCTTTCTTT
CDR3aa: CASTLTGGSTEAFF

v_gene: TRBV2
abundance: NA
d_gene: NA
j_gene: TRBJ1-5
CDR3nt: TGTGCCAGCAACCCCGATGCCAATCAGCCCCAGCATTTT
CDR3aa: CASNPDANQPQHF

v_gene: TRBV6-1
abundance: NA
d_gene: TRBD1
j_gene: TRBJ1-2
CDR3nt: TGTGCCAGCAGTGAGGCCGACAGGGCCTTCTATGGCTACACCTTC
CDR3aa: CASSEADRAFYGYTF

v_gene: TRBV30
abundance: NA
d_gene: NA
j_gene: TRBJ1-1
CDR3nt: TGTGCCTGGACCGGCAGCACTGAAGCTTTCTTT
CDR3aa: CAWTGSTEAFF

v_gene: TRBV7-2
abundance: few
d_gene: TRBD1
j_gene: TRBJ2-3
CDR3nt: TGTGCCAGCAGCTTGGACAGGAACACAGATACGCAGTATTTT
CDR3aa: CASSLDRNTDTQYF

v_gene: TRBV9
abundance: NA
d_gene: TRBD2
j_gene: TRBJ2-2
CDR3nt: TGTGCCAGCAGCGTAAATACTAGGGCTAGCGGCACCGGGGAGCTGTTTTTT
CDR3aa: CASSVNTRASGTGELFF

v_gene: TRBV5-1
abundance: NA
d_gene: TRBD2
j_gene: TRBJ2-7
CDR3nt: TGCGCCAGCAGCTGGGGACTAGCGGAGGCCTACGAGCAGTACTTC
CDR3aa: CASSWGLAEAYEQYF

v_gene: TRBV2
abundance: NA
d_gene: NA
j_gene: TRBJ2-6
CDR3nt: TGTGCCAGCAAAAAGTACTCTGGGGCCAACGTCCTGACTTTC
CDR3aa: CASKKYSGANVLTF

v_gene: TRBV4-3
abundance: NA
d_gene: NA
j_gene: TRBJ2-3
CDR3nt: TGCGCCAGCAGCCGAAGTTTTGGCACTCCTGGGGCAGATACGCAGTATTTT
CDR3aa: CASSRSFGTPGADTQYF

v_gene: TRBV18
abundance: NA
d_gene: TRBD2
j_gene: TRBJ2-1
CDR3nt: TGTGCCAGCTCACCGGGACTAGCGGGGCACGATGAGCAGTTCTTC
CDR3aa: CASSPGLAGHDEQFF

v_gene: TRBV5-1
abundance: few
d_gene: TRBD1
j_gene: TRBJ2-2
CDR3nt: TGCGCCAGCAGCTCGGGACAGGGAACCGGGGAGCTGTTTTTT
CDR3aa: CASSSGQGTGELFF

v_gene: TRBV29-1
abundance: NA
d_gene: NA
j_gene: TRBJ1-5
CDR3nt: TGCAGCGTTGGCGATTATAGCAATCAGCCCCAGCATTTT
CDR3aa: CSVGDYSNQPQHF

v_gene: TRBV7-7
abundance: NA
d_gene: TRBD1
j_gene: TRBJ2-5
CDR3nt: TGTGCCAGCAGCGCAGGGGGAAACCGAGAGACCCAGTACTTC
CDR3aa: CASSAGGNRETQYF

v_gene: TRBV6-5
abundance: NA
d_gene: NA
j_gene: TRBJ2-1
CDR3nt: TGTGCCAGCAGCTCCCTCCGGGGACTTGAGCAGTTCTTC
CDR3aa: CASSSLRGLEQFF

v_gene: TRBV30
abundance: few
d_gene: NA
j_gene: TRBJ1-5
CDR3nt: TGTGCCTGGAGTGTAGAAAGGGGCAATCAGCCCCAGCATTTT
CDR3aa: CAWSVERGNQPQHF

v_gene: TRBV29-1
abundance: NA
d_gene: NA
j_gene: TRBJ2-1
CDR3nt: TGCAGCGCCGAGGACCCGAGCTCCTACAATGAGCAGTTCTTC
CDR3aa: CSAEDPSSYNEQFF

v_gene: TRBV18
abundance: few
d_gene: NA
j_gene: TRBJ2-1
CDR3nt: TGTGCCAGCTCACCCACGGGAGTGAATGAGCAGTTCTTC
CDR3aa: CASSPTGVNEQFF

v_gene: TRBV7-8
abundance: NA
d_gene: NA
j_gene: TRBJ2-5
CDR3nt: TGTGCCAGCAGCTGGGGCCCCACGGAGACCCAGTACTTC
CDR3aa: CASSWGPTETQYF